The present TCR beta chain was sequenced within a study of shared T cell receptors in the human thymus. CDR3 length: 12 residues. CDR1 and CDR2 from the germline V gene are MNHEY and SMNVEV (reference sequence). Trimming took off 8 bases at V and 3 bases at J, with 11 bases between the two ends. This table comes from immunoSEQ multiplex PCR, and its TCRdb copy is limited to in-frame clones, with some not included. The sample consists of about 660,000 clones, over 75% of them appearing once. These records were also assigned to another study, of human thymus T cells. According to that study: Donors were healthy Finnish infants having corrective surgery for congenital heart defects. Related work found strong thymic repertoire overlap between unrelated individuals.

Material for sequencing was thymocytes. The chain has TRBV27 and TRBJ2-7; D may be TRBD2 (5 bases). The sequence was obtained from a boy under two years old with a congenital heart defect. CDR3 region: CASGIEGYEQYF. The CDR3 DNA is TGTGCCAGCGGGATCGAGGGCTACGAGCAGTACTTC.